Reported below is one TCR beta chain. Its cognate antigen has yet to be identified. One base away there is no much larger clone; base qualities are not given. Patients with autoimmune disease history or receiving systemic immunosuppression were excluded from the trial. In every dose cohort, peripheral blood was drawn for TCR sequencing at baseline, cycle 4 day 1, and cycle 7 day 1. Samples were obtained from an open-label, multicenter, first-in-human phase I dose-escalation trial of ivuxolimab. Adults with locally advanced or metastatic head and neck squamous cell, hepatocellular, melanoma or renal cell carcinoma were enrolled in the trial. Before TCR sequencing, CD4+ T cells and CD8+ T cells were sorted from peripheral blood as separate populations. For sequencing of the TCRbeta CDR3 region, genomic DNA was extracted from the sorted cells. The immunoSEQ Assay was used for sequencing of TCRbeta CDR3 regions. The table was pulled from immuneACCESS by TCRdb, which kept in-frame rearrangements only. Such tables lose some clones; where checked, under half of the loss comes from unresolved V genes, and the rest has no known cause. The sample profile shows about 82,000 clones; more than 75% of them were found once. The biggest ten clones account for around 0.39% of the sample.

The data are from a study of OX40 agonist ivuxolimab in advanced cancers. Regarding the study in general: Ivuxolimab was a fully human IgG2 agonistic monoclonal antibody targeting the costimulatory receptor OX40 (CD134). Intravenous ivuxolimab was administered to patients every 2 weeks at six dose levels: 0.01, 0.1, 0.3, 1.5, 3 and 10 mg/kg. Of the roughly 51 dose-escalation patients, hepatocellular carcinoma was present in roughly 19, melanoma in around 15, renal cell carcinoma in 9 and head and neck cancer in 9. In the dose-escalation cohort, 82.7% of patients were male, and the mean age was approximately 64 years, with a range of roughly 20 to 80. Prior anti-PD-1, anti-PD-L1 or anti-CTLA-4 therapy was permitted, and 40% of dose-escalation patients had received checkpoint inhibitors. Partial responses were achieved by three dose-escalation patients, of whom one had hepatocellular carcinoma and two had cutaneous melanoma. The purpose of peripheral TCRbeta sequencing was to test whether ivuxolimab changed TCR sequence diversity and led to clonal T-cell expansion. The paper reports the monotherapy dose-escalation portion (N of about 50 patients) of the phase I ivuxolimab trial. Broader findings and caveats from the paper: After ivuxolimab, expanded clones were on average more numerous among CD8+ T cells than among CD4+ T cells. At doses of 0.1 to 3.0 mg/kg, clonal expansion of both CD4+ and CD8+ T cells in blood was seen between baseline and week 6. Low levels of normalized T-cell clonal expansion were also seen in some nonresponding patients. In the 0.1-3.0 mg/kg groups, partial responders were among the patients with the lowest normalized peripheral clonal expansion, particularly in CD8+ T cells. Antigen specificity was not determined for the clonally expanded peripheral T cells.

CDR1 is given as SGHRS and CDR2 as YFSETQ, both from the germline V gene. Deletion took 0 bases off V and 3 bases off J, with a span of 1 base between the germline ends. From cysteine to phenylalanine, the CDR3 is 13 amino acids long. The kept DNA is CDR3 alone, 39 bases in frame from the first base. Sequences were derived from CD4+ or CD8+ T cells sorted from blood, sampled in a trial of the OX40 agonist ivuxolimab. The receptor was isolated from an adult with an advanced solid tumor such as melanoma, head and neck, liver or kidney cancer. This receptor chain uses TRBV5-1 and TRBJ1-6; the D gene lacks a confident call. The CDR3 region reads CASSLDYNSPLHF. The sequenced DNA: TGCGCCAGCAGCTTGGACTATAATTCACCCCTCCACTTT.